Listed here is a single T cell receptor (beta chain). Its matching antigen is unknown. These data are taken from a study of vaccination effects on CD4 cells after COVID-19. In the ViraFEST assay, antigen-specific CD4+ clonotypes were identified by expansion after peptide-pool stimulation. Isolating CD4+ T cells followed less than 11 days of culture. According to PCR results, the person was infected with SARS-CoV-2 between March and December 2020. Per germline, CDR1 SEHNR and CDR2 FQNEAQ (reference sequence). The germline V and J ends were trimmed by 2 bases and 5 bases, with 9 bases remaining between them. CDR3 length equals 13 residues. Method: immunoSEQ multiplex PCR; TCRdb's copy keeps in-frame clones and lacks some. Of about 27,000 clones listed, 75% to 80% are singletons.

This specimen consisted of CD4+ T cells from PBMCs cultured with HCoV-NL63 spike peptides, obtained before COVID-19 vaccination. This clonotype originated in a human donor who had a prior SARS-CoV-2 infection. The chain combines TRBV7-9 with TRBJ2-5; no clear D. CDR3 protein: CASSLPNWETQYF. The CDR3 DNA reads as TGTGCCAGCAGCTTACCAAATTGGGAGACCCAGTACTTC. Complete variable domain (other parts from reference TRBV7-9 and TRBJ2-5): DTGVSQNPRHKITKRGQNVTFRCDPISEHNRLYWYRQTLGQGPEFLTYFQNEAQLEKSRLLSDRFSAERPKGSFSTLEIQRTEQGDSAMYLCASSLPNWETQYFGPGTRLLVL.